Here is one TCR beta chain with its context. These data are taken from a study of Ad26.COV2.S vaccination and SARS-CoV-2 variants. About the study: It was the COV1001 Ad26.COV2.S trial arm that included the donor.

Deletions cut 4 bases from V and 6 bases from J, with 21 bases between. CDR3 size: 16 residues. In germline, CDR1 is SNHLY, CDR2 FYNNEI. Repertoires were generated with immunoSEQ multiplex PCR, while TCRdb's copy carries only in-frame clones and drops some. Here the sample spans some 370,000 clones, 80% to 90% being singletons. Documented treatment: about 20 received Ad26.COV2.S at low or high dose, single or two shots; roughly 5 received placebo; per-sample allocation not given. Sampling took place 63 days after the first vaccine or placebo injection. Ad26.COV2.S expressed prefusion-stabilized spike from the original Wuhan strain.

Material: peripheral blood, obtained in a trial of Ad26.COV2.S vaccine versus placebo. This receptor was obtained from a person between 18 and 65 years old who received the Ad26.COV2.S COVID-19 vaccine or a placebo. The rearrangement joins TRBV2 to TRBJ2-5; tentatively, D is TRBD1 or TRBD2 (5 bases each). CDR3 sequence: CASSGLRGGLQKTQYF. The CDR3 nucleotides are TGTGCCAGCAGTGGGCTACGGGGCGGTCTTCAGAAGACCCAGTACTTC.